Sequencing of this T cell receptor beta chain was carried out in a study of cytomegalovirus exposure and HLA in healthy donors. Notes on the study in general: Overall, approximately 150 TCR beta chains were annotated as cytomegalovirus-associated. Despite most TCR sequences being rare, some public TCRs occurred in many donors.

Germline CDR1 and CDR2: SGHTA and FQGNSA. J gave up 2 bases and V 2 bases, and 2 bases lay outside the gene matches. The CDR3 length is 15 residues. As for this clone: The target antigen is unknown.

This PCR relied on a set of 60 Vbeta primers and 13 Jbeta primers. TCRdb keeps only in-frame clones here, not all; method: immunoSEQ multiplex PCR. The data hold about 140,000 clones, with approximately 80% observed a single time. What was sequenced was PBMCs. The receptor was derived from a man aged 30 to 45 in good health and CMV-seronegative. The V gene is TRBV7-2, the J gene TRBJ2-7, with TRBD1 matching 11 bases. CDR3 sequence: CASSLTGQGAYEQYF. The DNA for the CDR3 is TGTGCCAGCAGCTTAACGGGACAGGGGGCCTACGAGCAGTACTTC.